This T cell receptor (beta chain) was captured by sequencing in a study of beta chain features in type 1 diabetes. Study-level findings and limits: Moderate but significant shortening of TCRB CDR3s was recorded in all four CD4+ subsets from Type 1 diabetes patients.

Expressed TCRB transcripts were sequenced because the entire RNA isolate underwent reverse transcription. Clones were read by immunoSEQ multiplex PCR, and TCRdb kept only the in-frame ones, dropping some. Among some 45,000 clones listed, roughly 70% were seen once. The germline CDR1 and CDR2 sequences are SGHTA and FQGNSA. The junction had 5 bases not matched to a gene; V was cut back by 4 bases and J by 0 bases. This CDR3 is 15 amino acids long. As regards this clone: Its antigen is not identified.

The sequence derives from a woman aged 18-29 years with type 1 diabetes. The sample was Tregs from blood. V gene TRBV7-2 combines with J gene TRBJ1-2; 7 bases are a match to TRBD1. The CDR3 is CASSYLDRPNYGYTF. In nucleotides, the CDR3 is TGTGCCAGCAGCTACCTGGACAGGCCTAACTATGGCTACACCTTC.